The present entry profiles one T cell receptor (beta chain) with its context. Measured with immunoSEQ multiplex PCR; TCRdb has only the in-frame clones, and not every one. This sample has about 140,000 clones, with 92% found just once. This entry belongs to a study of control samples from healthy donors and cancer patients. Trimming took off 1 base at V and 1 base at J, with 13 bases between the two ends. This CDR3 comprises 16 residues. Germline lookup yields CDR1 LNHDA and CDR2 SQIVND (reference sequence). The V and J genes are TRBV19 and TRBJ1-1, with TRBD1 as a possible D gene (6 bases). The sequencing input was blood. This TCR was sampled from a man aged 30 to 39 in good health. Here the CDR3 reads CASSIAGAARNTEAFF. In DNA form, the CDR3 reads TGTGCCAGTAGTATAGCGGGGGCAGCAAGGAACACTGAAGCTTTCTTT.